Shown below are 2 T cell receptor beta chains from a single sample sequenced in a study of vaccination effects on CD4 cells after COVID-19. Here immunoSEQ multiplex PCR was the method, and the copy in TCRdb shows in-frame clones only, minus some. Among tens of thousands of clones, around 76% were seen once, and the ten largest hold roughly 4%. Their cognate antigens are unknown. Before any sequencing was done, the ViraFEST assay used viral peptide pools to expand antigen-specific CD4+ T cells. Subsequent to a culture period of 10 to 11 days, CD4+ T cells were isolated. Among the vaccine recipients, none had a prior SARS-CoV-2 infection, and nucleocapsid antibodies were negative. The input for sequencing was CD4+ T cells from PBMCs cultured with HCoV-OC43 spike peptides, taken before COVID-19 vaccination. Subset denoted: HCoV-OC43 spike overlapping peptide pool stimulation. These receptors all come from a human donor who received a COVID-19 vaccine.

For the CDR3, the DNA is TGTGCCAGCAGCCCACAAGCACAGTACAATGAGCAGTTCTTC. It translates to CASSPQAQYNEQFF. The chain couples TRBV5-4 to TRBJ2-1; D remains unclear. Germline loops: CDR1 SGHNT, CDR2 YYREEE (reference sequence). The V end lost 4 bases, the J end lost 4 bases, and 12 bases lay between the germline ends. The CDR3 has 14 amino acids.

The chain employs TRBV24-1 and TRBJ2-1; D gene unclear. V gave up 4 bases and J gave up 7 bases, with 22 bases separating them. Germline V lookup: CDR1 KGHDR, CDR2 SFDVKD. This CDR3 has 17 residues. CDR3: CATSDTGGRKPRNEQFF. The DNA of the CDR3 is TGTGCCACCAGTGACACCGGTGGACGGAAACCGAGGAATGAGCAGTTCTTC.